This TCR beta chain derives from a study of shared clonotypes between healthy human individuals (dated by TCRdb to between 2020 and 2021). In terms of the full investigation: The cohort comprised a couple of women and a few men aged 18 to 49 years. For each donor, CD4 naive and CD4 memory were each run on three plates, CD8 naive on two plates, and CD8 memory on one plate. To estimate repertoire size and how much clonotypes are shared between individuals, the study performed deep sequencing of blood TCR repertoires from a few healthy adults. To increase sequencing depth and limit assay-specific biases, TCR repertoire library preparation and sequencing were carried out by different laboratories using diverse techniques. Per donor, leukapheresis produced somewhere between about 0.85 and 10 billion PBMCs. Findings and caveats that apply to the study as a whole: The small number of donors limited the genetic and exposure-history diversity represented. Incomplete sequencing was indicated by rarefaction of sorted-subset datasets, despite the large sequencing depth. Higher generation probabilities were observed for clonotypes shared by all four sorted-subset donors than for non-shared clonotypes. About 5% of naive CD4, 3% to 4% of naive CD8, approximately 2.2% of memory CD4, and about 0.4% of memory CD8 clonotypes were shared across several donors. Sampling was restricted to blood, and TCR repertoires in tissues likely differ from the TCR repertoires found in blood. Based on pairwise subsampling, the degree of clonotype sharing among donors was expected to be affected by sequencing depth. Larger estimated clonotype richness was generally found for naive subsets than for memory subsets.

The junction carries 12 bases between V and J, which are trimmed by 4 bases and 5 bases respectively. The cysteine opens and the phenylalanine closes a CDR3 of 14 amino acids. Only the CDR3 part of the read is kept: 42 bases, read in frame from the first base. Reading the germline V gene gives CDR1 SNHLY and CDR2 FYNNEI. Using the deep immunoSEQ assay, multiplex PCR amplified TCR CDR3 regions from genomic DNA. Extracted genomic DNA from each cell subset was distributed evenly across all wells of several immunoSEQ 96-well plates, and each plate was treated as a replicate. For sorted subsets, about 210 ng of genomic DNA, equivalent to 25,000 to 30,000 T cell genomes, went into each replicate PCR. Purified libraries were measured with a Qubit 3.0 fluorometer, size-checked on a Bioanalyzer 2100, and measured again with the KAPA Library Quantification kit. Every immunoSEQ 96-well plate was sequenced on a separate single-read 150-cycle Illumina NextSeq 550 flow cell. The original pipeline was this. Because the immunoSEQ output included only junctional sequences and no quality scores, the filtering could not be the same as the filtering used for full-length reads. To assign V/J genes and CDR3, sequences were annotated using PyIR, a Python wrapper for IgBLAST v1.9, with IMGT germline references. Any read was removed if the V/J assignment was weak (E-value above 1e-6), the CDR3 was missing, or the read contained stop codons, out-of-frame junctions, or ambiguous translated residues. V3J clonotypes were defined by identical inferred V gene, J gene, and CDR3 amino acid sequence. Percentage overlap between repertoires was computed as shared unique clonotypes divided by the size of the smaller repertoire. Repertoire richness was assessed with RTK rarefaction, the Chao1 estimator, and Recon v2.1 estimates of unobserved clonotypes. OLGA was used to compute generation probabilities for all TCRbeta clonotypes that the gDNA method yielded from a few donors. The source is immuneACCESS, and TCRdb retained only in-frame sequences with V and J called. Part of the clones is not carried over; for the studies checked, unresolved V genes explain less than half of this, and the remainder is unexplained. V and J calls and clone size come straight from that table; D and trimming were deduced from the DNA. Counted in this sample were millions of clones; approximately 94% of them appeared once. Around 1.7% of the sample goes to the ten largest clones.

Turning to this clone: Its specific antigen is unknown. No qualities accompany the bases; no much larger clone lies one base away.

CD8 naive samples were obtained by positive selection for CCR7 among CD45RO-negative cells, yielding a CD45RA+CCR7+ population from which TemRA cells were excluded. Healthy HIV-negative adults with no recently reported acute infections or vaccinations were included as donors. All donors were Caucasian adults living in Nashville, Tennessee, USA. Blood was collected by leukapheresis, and PBMCs were isolated by Ficoll-Histopaque density gradient centrifugation and then cryopreserved in liquid nitrogen vapor phase. Analytical flow cytometry was used to check the purity and quantity of each magnetically sorted T cell population. Each sorted fraction had its genomic DNA isolated and then quantified by UV absorbance on a Nanodrop 2000c.

Recombination joined TRBV2 with TRBJ2-1, with TRBD1 as a weak D call on 7 bases. The receptor comes from a man between 18 and 29 years old in good health. Some clones in this sample may be carry-over from other donors' samples. Sequenced input: naive CD8+ T cells from PBMCs. Sample cell subset or site, as interpreted from the label and publication: CD45RA+CCR7+. This receptor carries the CDR3 CASSAARGDNEQFF. The DNA sequence reads TGTGCCAGCAGTGCAGCCAGGGGGGACAATGAGCAGTTCTTC.